The source of this T cell receptor (beta chain) is a study of blood T cells in healthy people across ages. Study-wide points: Diversity of TCR beta per million T cells declined in a roughly linear way with age.

CDR1 is SGHTA, CDR2 FQGNSA, per germline. The CDR3 runs to 18 residues. Primers used in a second PCR of about 7 to 12 cycles were a sample-barcoded 5' primer and a J-beta primer mix. TCRdb called the 5' RACE reads again in MiXCR, with one record for every CDR3 protein. The table includes under 2,000,000 distinct CDR3 sequences, about 50% detected once. The authors drew around 9.3 milliliters of peripheral blood from each donor. The sample holds a few counts of this clonotype. The antigen is undetermined. Sequenced material: blood. The V and J genes are TRBV7-2 and TRBJ2-4; 14 positions agree with TRBD2. The DNA end lines up better with TRBJ2-5; the J call may be wrong. This TCR was sampled from a middle-aged woman in good health. In DNA, the CDR3 is TGTGCCAGCAGCGCGACTAGCGGGGGGGCCCTAAGCCAAGAGACCCAGTACTTC. Its translation is CASSATSGGALSQETQYF.